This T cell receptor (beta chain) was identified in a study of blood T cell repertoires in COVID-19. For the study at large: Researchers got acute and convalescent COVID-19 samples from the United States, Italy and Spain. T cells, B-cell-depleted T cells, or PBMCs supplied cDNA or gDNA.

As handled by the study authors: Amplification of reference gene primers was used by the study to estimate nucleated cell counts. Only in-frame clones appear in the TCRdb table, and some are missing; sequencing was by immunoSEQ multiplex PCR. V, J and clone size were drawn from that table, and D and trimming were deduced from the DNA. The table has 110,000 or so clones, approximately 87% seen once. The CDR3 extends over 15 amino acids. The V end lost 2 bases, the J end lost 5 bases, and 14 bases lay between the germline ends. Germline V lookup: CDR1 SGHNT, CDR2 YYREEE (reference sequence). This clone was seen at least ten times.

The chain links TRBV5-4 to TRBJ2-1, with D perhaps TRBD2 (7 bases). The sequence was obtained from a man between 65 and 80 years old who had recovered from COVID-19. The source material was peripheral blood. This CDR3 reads CASSFNWGGDNEQFF. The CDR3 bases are TGTGCCAGCAGCTTTAACTGGGGGGGCGACAATGAGCAGTTCTTC.